A single sample gave rise to the 6 T cell receptor beta chains below, sequenced in a study of identical twins (TCRdb year 2016). Receptors were amplified or captured by 5' RACE. Sequenced using an Illumina HiSeq 2000. TCRdb ran its own pipeline on the public reads, namely fastp trimming at Q25 and MiXCR clone calling, and kept in-frame beta chains. Under each unique CDR3 protein, matching rows form one entry showing the most common genes and DNA. This sample is represented by around 490,000 distinct CDR3 sequences; 20% to 25% of them were singletons. Of the sample, 0.48% is held by the ten largest clones. The sample also formed part of further work on yellow fever vaccine responses in identical twins.

The sequenced sample consisted of CD4+ T cells sorted from blood. Source of these receptors: a woman between 18 and 29 years old in good health.

V is TRBV6-2 or TRBV6-3 and J is TRBJ2-7, with 13 nucleotides matching TRBD2. This CDR3 comprises 17 residues. Germline V lookup: CDR1 MNHEY, CDR2 SVGEGT. After removal of 2 bases from V and 0 bases from J, the junction contained 4 bases not matched to a gene. The DNA for the CDR3 is TGTGCCAGCAGTTACCGACTAGCGGGAGGATACTCCTACGAGCAGTACTTC. Translation: CASSYRLAGGYSYEQYF.

The chain recombines TRBV12-3 or TRBV12-4 with TRBJ2-3, with 10 bases that match TRBD2. There are 16 residues in the CDR3. The junction had 9 bases not matched to a gene; V was cut back by 3 bases and J by 6 bases. The CDR3 region is CASSFGYGTSVDTQYF. The DNA of the CDR3 is TGTGCCAGCAGTTTTGGTTATGGGACTAGCGTTGATACGCAGTATTTT.

The chain has TRBV27 and TRBJ2-1, with 7 bases aligning to TRBD1. CDR1 MNHEY and CDR2 SMNVEV come from the germline V gene (reference sequence). J was trimmed by 2 bases and V by 2 bases; bases with no gene match: 6. This CDR3 spans 16 amino acids. This CDR3 is CASSLRWDRPYNEQFF. The CDR3 DNA reads as TGTGCCAGCAGTTTAAGGTGGGACAGACCCTACAATGAGCAGTTCTTC.

This clonotype was recorded a few times. This rearrangement joins TRBV29-1 to TRBJ2-3; a possible D gene is TRBD1 (5 bases). The V end lost 0 bases, the J end lost 4 bases, and 11 bases lay between the germline ends. Germline CDR1 is SQVTM and CDR2 is ANQGSEA. This CDR3 is built from 14 residues. The CDR3 DNA reads TGCAGCGTTGAAGAAGGGCAGGGCGCAGATACGCAGTATTTT. It specifies CSVEEGQGADTQYF.

This clonotype was observed a handful of times. This chain connects TRBV19 to TRBJ1-5; D gene ambiguous. V lost 11 bases to trimming and J lost 1 base, with 6 bases between them. This CDR3 contains 11 residues. The germline V gene has CDR1 LNHDA and CDR2 SQIVND (reference sequence). The CDR3 loop reads CAAGSNQPQHF. CDR3 DNA sequence: TGTGCCGCCGGGAGCAATCAGCCCCAGCATTTT.

J is TRBJ2-1 and V is TRBV12-3 or TRBV12-4; no reliable D call. This CDR3 comprises 13 residues. The ends were cut back, 2 bases at V and 9 bases at J, with 11 bases in the middle. As DNA, the CDR3 is TGTGCCAGCAGTTTACCCAGTTTTCGTGAGCAGTTCTTC. Protein sequence: CASSLPSFREQFF.